This T cell receptor beta chain stems from a study of control samples from healthy donors and cancer patients. Sequencing used immunoSEQ multiplex PCR; TCRdb keeps in-frame clones, though not all of them. This sample yields fewer than 130,000 clones, of which approximately 87% are seen a single time; approximately 3.7% belongs to the top ten. Germline loops: CDR1 LNHDA, CDR2 SQIVND (reference sequence). There are 15 residues in the CDR3. J gave up 3 bases and V 3 bases, and 3 bases lay outside the gene matches. The V and J genes are TRBV19 and TRBJ2-7, with TRBD1 identical over 12 bases. Specimen: PBMCs. The TCR comes from a woman aged 55-69 years with lung cancer. The CDR3 region is CASSIGTGGFYEQYF. Written as DNA, the CDR3 is TGTGCCAGTAGTATCGGGACAGGGGGCTTCTACGAGCAGTACTTC.